These 21 T cell receptor beta chains originate from one sample sequenced in a study of T cell responses to AZD1222 COVID-19 vaccine. Sequenced by immunoSEQ multiplex PCR; TCRdb stores in-frame clones only, minus some. The data contain under 300,000 clones, approximately 93% of them seen just once; the ten biggest clones take up 0.55%. The sequenced sample was peripheral blood, obtained on day 0 of AZD1222 vaccination. Source of these receptors: an adult in good health.

The sample holds one count of this clone. The chain is built from TRBV29-1 and TRBJ2-2; TRBD1 matches 8 bases. There are 13 residues in the CDR3. V dropped 4 bases and J dropped 5; count of bases not matched to a gene: 3. Per the germline V gene, CDR1 is SQVTM and CDR2 is ANQGSEA. The CDR3 reads CSVAGQGTGELFF. In nucleotides, the CDR3 is TGCAGCGTTGCTGGACAGGGAACCGGGGAGCTGTTTTTT.

This chain uses TRBV4-1 with TRBJ1-4, with D unclear. Germline V lookup: CDR1 MGHRA, CDR2 YSYEKL. V lost 1 base and J 11 bases, leaving 14 bases between the germline ends. The CDR3 length is 14 residues. The CDR3 DNA follows: TGCGCCAGCAGCCAAGGTCAGACAAACAGTAAACTGTTTTTT. Protein sequence: CASSQGQTNSKLFF.

This chain connects TRBV7-8 to TRBJ1-2; 7 positions match TRBD1. CDR3 length equals 14 residues. The germline V gene encodes CDR1 SGHVS and CDR2 FQNEAQ. V lost 7 bases, J lost 5 bases, and 10 bases stayed unmatched. CDR3 DNA: TGTGCCAGCAAACCACAGGGGTCTATATATGGCTACACCTTC. It specifies CASKPQGSIYGYTF.

The chain has TRBV20-1 and TRBJ2-1; no definite D call. Germline V lookup: CDR1 DFQATT, CDR2 SNEGSKA (reference sequence). V was trimmed by 3 bases and J by 8 bases, leaving 8 bases between them. This CDR3 is built from 11 residues. The CDR3 DNA sequence: TGCAGTGCTAGTGTACCCTATGAGCAGTTCTTC. Encoded protein: CSASVPYEQFF.

V usage is TRBV4-2 and J usage is TRBJ1-5; D call uncertain. V was cut by 0 bases and J by 5 bases, with 11 bases left in between. CDR3 size: 15 residues. Germline V CDR1 and CDR2: LGHNA, YNFKEQ. The chain's CDR3 is CASSQEGKYDQPQHF. CDR3 sequence (DNA): TGTGCCAGCAGCCAAGAGGGGAAATATGATCAGCCCCAGCATTTT.

J is TRBJ2-7 and V is TRBV2, with D tentatively TRBD1 or TRBD2 (6 bases each). The CDR3 has 16 amino acids. The germline V gene has CDR1 SNHLY and CDR2 FYNNEI. V was pared by 5 bases and J by 4 bases, with 21 bases between. CDR3 residues: CASSKRGDRRAYEQYF. The CDR3 nucleotides are TGTGCCAGCAGTAAAAGGGGGGACCGACGCGCGTACGAGCAGTACTTC.

The chain is built from TRBV5-1 and TRBJ1-5; D call uncertain. Trimming removed 0 bases from V and 2 bases from J, with 12 bases in between. Germline CDR1 is SGHRS and CDR2 is YFSETQ. There are 16 residues in the CDR3. In DNA, the CDR3 is TGCGCCAGCAGCTTGGGTGGACGGTTCGGCAATCAGCCCCAGCATTTT. Its translation: CASSLGGRFGNQPQHF.

The chain carries TRBV6-5 and TRBJ1-4; possible D gene TRBD1, 5 bases. This CDR3 contains 14 residues. V was clipped by 7 bases and J by 8 bases, with 17 bases between them. In germline, CDR1 is MNHEY, CDR2 SVGAGI. CDR3 sequence: CASTGHSNDEKLFF. CDR3 in DNA: TGTGCCAGCACCGGACATTCCAATGACGAAAAACTGTTTTTT.

This clone was counted a single time. Other DNA sequences in the same sample also yield this CDR3. This chain joins TRBV2 and TRBJ2-7; no reliable D call. Trimming took off 2 bases at V and 5 bases at J, with 1 base between the two ends. The germline gives CDR1 SNHLY, CDR2 FYNNEI. The CDR3 runs to 10 residues. The CDR3 DNA sequence: TGTGCCAGCAGTGAAAACGAGCAGTACTTC. The encoded protein is CASSENEQYF.

This chain's CDR3 is CASSQISGNYGYTF. The CDR3 nucleotides read TGTGCCAGCAGCCAAATCTCAGGCAACTATGGCTACACCTTC. The chain carries TRBV9 and TRBJ1-2; D unclear. Germline loops: CDR1 SGDLS, CDR2 YYNGEE. The CDR3 covers 14 residues. Between the trimmed V and J ends, which lost 4 bases and 2 bases, there was a span of 12 bases.

The table lists this clone with a count of one. The chain carries TRBV5-1 and TRBJ2-2; D may be TRBD1 (6 bases). V was cut by 4 bases and J by 6 bases, with 19 bases left in between. Germline CDR1 SGHRS, CDR2 YFSETQ. This CDR3 has 16 residues. CDR3 DNA: TGCGCCAGCAGCCCTGGGGCAGGGGCCTCCCCCGGGGAGCTGTTTTTT. Amino acids: CASSPGAGASPGELFF.

This chain uses TRBV24-1 with TRBJ1-2, with D possibly TRBD1 on 5 matching bases. Germline V gene data show CDR1 as KGHDR and CDR2 as SFDVKD. V lost 4 bases and J 5 bases, leaving 13 bases between the germline ends. The CDR3 is made up of 14 amino acids. The CDR3 nucleotides read TGTGCCACCAGTGAGGACACGCGAGCGTATGGCTACACCTTC. Amino acids: CATSEDTRAYGYTF.

The V and J genes are TRBV2 and TRBJ2-1; TRBD1 matches 11 bases. Trimming removed 11 bases from V and 6 bases from J; junction bases left unmatched: 6. Germline V gene data show CDR1 as SNHLY and CDR2 as FYNNEI. CDR3 length: 13 residues. The CDR3 reads CACSGTGGNEQFF. Here the CDR3 DNA reads TGTGCCTGCTCCGGGACAGGGGGCAATGAGCAGTTCTTC. The whole variable domain, remainder taken from reference TRBV2 and TRBJ2-1, is EPEVTQTPSHQVTQMGQEVILRCVPISNHLYFYWYRQILGQKVEFLVSFYNNEISEKSEIFDDQFSVERPDGSNFTLKIRSTKLEDSAMYFCACSGTGGNEQFFGPGTRLTVL.

The chain employs TRBV18 and TRBJ2-7; 10 bases line up with TRBD1. V dropped 6 bases and J dropped 5; count of bases not matched to a gene: 7. This CDR3 contains 14 residues. Germline V CDR1 and CDR2: KGHSH, LQKENI. The CDR3 coding sequence is TGTGCCAGCTCCCTGAGACAGGGGGCCCACGAGCAGTACTTC. Its protein is CASSLRQGAHEQYF.

The rearrangement joins TRBV7-9 to TRBJ2-7; no firm D call. CDR1 SEHNR and CDR2 FQNEAQ come from the germline V gene (reference sequence). Trimming removed 4 bases from V and 7 bases from J, with 8 bases in between. The CDR3 length is 11 residues. The CDR3 here is CASSSGWEQYF. In DNA, the CDR3 is TGTGCCAGCAGCTCTGGCTGGGAGCAGTACTTC.

V usage is TRBV10-3 and J usage is TRBJ2-2, with D perhaps matching TRBD1 (5 bases). Trimming left V 2 bases short and J 7 bases short, with 17 bases between. CDR3 size: 16 residues. CDR1 ENHRY and CDR2 SYGVKD come from the germline V gene. The CDR3 is CAISEDSPTIGGELFF. The CDR3 DNA is TGTGCCATCAGTGAGGACAGTCCAACCATAGGCGGGGAGCTGTTTTTT.

The genes are TRBV5-1 and TRBJ1-1, with 8 bases identical to TRBD1. The CDR3 covers 14 residues. Germline V gene sequence: CDR1 SGHRS, CDR2 YFSETQ. J lost 8 bases, V lost 3 bases, and 9 bases had no gene match. CDR3 protein: CASSYGIRDREAFF. In nucleotides, the CDR3 is TGCGCCAGCAGCTACGGAATCCGGGACAGGGAAGCTTTCTTT.

The chain links TRBV7-9 to TRBJ2-7; 8 bases line up with TRBD1. Germline loops: CDR1 SEHNR, CDR2 FQNEAQ (reference sequence). The junction had 8 bases not matched to a gene; V was cut back by 1 base and J by 0 bases. The CDR3 runs to 17 residues. CDR3: CASSLGQGRAASYEQYF. The CDR3 nucleotides read TGTGCCAGCAGCTTAGGACAGGGGCGGGCGGCCTCCTACGAGCAGTACTTC.

The V call is TRBV27, the J call TRBJ2-7; D is perhaps TRBD2 (6 bases). CDR1 MNHEY and CDR2 SMNVEV come from the germline V gene (reference sequence). Between the trimmed V and J ends, which lost 5 bases and 1 base, there was a span of 15 bases. This CDR3 region has 15 residues. The DNA of the CDR3 is TGTGCCAGCAGTCCCCGGGGTGGGGGGTCCTACGAGCAGTACTTC. Protein product: CASSPRGGGSYEQYF.

This clone appeared a single time. The V call is TRBV28, the J call TRBJ1-6; D not certain. From germline, CDR1 is MDHEN and CDR2 SYDVKM. V was clipped by 6 bases and J by 8 bases, with 17 bases between them. CDR3 size: 15 residues. CDR3 sequence: CASSPSVRRHSPLHF. DNA of the CDR3: TGTGCCAGCAGCCCCTCCGTTCGGAGGCATTCACCCCTCCACTTT. Based on the CDR3 plus reference TRBV28 and TRBJ1-6, the full variable domain is DVKVTQSSRYLVKRTGEKVFLECVQDMDHENMFWYRQDPGLGLRLIYFSYDVKMKEKGDIPEGYSVSREKKERFSLILESASTNQTSMYLCASSPSVRRHSPLHFGNGTRLTVT.

The genes are TRBV4-2 and TRBJ2-7; D possibly uses TRBD1 or TRBD2 (5 bases each). Trimming shortened V by 2 bases and J by 5 bases, and 10 bases separated the two germline ends. CDR1 LGHNA and CDR2 YNFKEQ come from the germline V gene. The length of the CDR3 is 13 residues. The CDR3 sequence: CASSQPLGDEQYF. For the CDR3, the DNA is TGTGCCAGCAGCCAACCCCTGGGGGACGAGCAGTACTTC.